This TCR beta chain was found in a study of metastatic and nonmetastatic thyroid tumors (TCRdb year 2020). At the level of the whole study: The researchers compared repertoires between peripheral blood samples and tumor or nodule tissue samples from patients with malignant or benign thyroid disease. What the work shows at the level of the full study, not this receptor alone: In both blood and tumor samples, TCR beta diversity was reported to be significantly higher in malignant tumors than in benign nodules.

No patient had received any treatment before thyroid surgery. Using T-cell receptor beta sequencing, the researchers looked back retrospectively at clinical samples from patients, gathered between the early 2010s and the late 2010s. Library preparation employed PCR. Sequencing instrument: Illumina HiSeq 4000. High-throughput sequencing was used to profile the TCR beta-chain CDR3 region of each patient. Concerning the study's data processing: The researchers built a classifier to tell apart papillary thyroid cancer patients with distant metastasis, based on CDR3 differences among clinicopathological groups. To measure repertoire diversity the researchers used the Shannon index, while the Morisita-Horn index served to gauge how similar the tumor and blood repertoires were. TCRdb redid the processing of the public reads, applying fastp at Q25 and MiXCR, and retained in-frame beta chains. For this entry, the V and J calls and clone size follow TCRdb and not the study's own pipeline. The sample yields fewer than 20,000 clones; approximately 27% were counted once. 15% to 18% of the sample goes to the ten largest clones.

This clone has only a few counts. Its antigen remains unidentified. Within one base of it there is no much larger clone, and no base qualities were kept. The CDR3 covers 15 residues, taking in both the cysteine and the phenylalanine. The kept DNA is CDR3 alone, 45 bases in frame from the first base. V trim: 6 bases; J trim: 1 base; unmatched bases: 7. The germline V gene (reference sequence) supplies CDR1 DFQATT and CDR2 SNEGSKA. Sequencing was carried out using tumor tissue. Here the chain combines TRBV20-1 and TRBJ2-3, with 10 central nucleotides matching TRBD2. This clonotype originated in a female donor with papillary thyroid cancer or a benign thyroid nodule (not recorded which). Some clones in this sample may be carry-over from other donors' samples. This receptor has the CDR3 CSASGTSDRTDTQYF. At the DNA level, the sequence is TGCAGTGCGTCCGGGACTAGCGACCGCACAGATACGCAGTATTTT.